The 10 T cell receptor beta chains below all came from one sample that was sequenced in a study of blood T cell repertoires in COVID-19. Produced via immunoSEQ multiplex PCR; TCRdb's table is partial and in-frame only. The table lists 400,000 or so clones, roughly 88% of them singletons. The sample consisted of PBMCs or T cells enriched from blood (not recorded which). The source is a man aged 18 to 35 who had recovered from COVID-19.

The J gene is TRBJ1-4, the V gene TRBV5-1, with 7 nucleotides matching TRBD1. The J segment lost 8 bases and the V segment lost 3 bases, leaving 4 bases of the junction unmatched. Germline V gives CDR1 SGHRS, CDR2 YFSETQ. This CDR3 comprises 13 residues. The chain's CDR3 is CASSSGGFEKLFF. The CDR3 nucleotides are TGCGCCAGCAGCTCAGGGGGATTCGAAAAACTGTTTTTT.

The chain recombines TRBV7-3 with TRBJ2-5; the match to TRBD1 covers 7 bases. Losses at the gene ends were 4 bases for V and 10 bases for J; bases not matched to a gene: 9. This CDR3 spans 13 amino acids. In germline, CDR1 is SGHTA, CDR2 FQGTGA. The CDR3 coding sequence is TGTGCCAGCAGCTCCGACAGGGTCGGGGACCAGTACTTC. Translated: CASSSDRVGDQYF.

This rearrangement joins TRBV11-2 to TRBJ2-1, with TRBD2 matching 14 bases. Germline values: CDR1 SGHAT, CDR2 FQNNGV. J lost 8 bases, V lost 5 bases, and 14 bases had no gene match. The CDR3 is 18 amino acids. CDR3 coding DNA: TGTGCCAGCAGCATCACGGGGGGGACTAGCGGGAGAGTGGATGAGCAGTTCTTC. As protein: CASSITGGTSGRVDEQFF.

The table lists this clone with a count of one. CDR3 in DNA: TGTGCCAGTAGTGAGAGTCGGGGGGCTAACTATGGCTACACCTTC. Amino acid sequence: CASSESRGANYGYTF. The chain couples TRBV19 to TRBJ1-2; maybe TRBD1 (5 bases). Looked up from germline, CDR1 is LNHDA and CDR2 is SQIVND (reference sequence). There are 15 residues in the CDR3. With 5 bases removed from V and 0 bases from J, the gap between germline ends came to 13 bases.

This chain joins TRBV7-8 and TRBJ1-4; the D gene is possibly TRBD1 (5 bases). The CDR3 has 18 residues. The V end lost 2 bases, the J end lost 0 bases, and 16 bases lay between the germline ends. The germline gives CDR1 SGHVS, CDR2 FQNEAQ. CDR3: CASSLPKGTLATNEKLFF. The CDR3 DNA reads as TGTGCCAGCAGCTTACCTAAGGGGACTCTGGCAACTAATGAAAAACTGTTTTTT. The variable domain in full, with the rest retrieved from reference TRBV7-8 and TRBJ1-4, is GAGVSQSPRYKVAKRGQDVALRCDPISGHVSLFWYQQALGQGPEFLTYFQNEAQLDKSGLPSDRFFAERPEGSVSTLKIQRTQQEDSAVYLCASSLPKGTLATNEKLFFGSGTQLSVL.

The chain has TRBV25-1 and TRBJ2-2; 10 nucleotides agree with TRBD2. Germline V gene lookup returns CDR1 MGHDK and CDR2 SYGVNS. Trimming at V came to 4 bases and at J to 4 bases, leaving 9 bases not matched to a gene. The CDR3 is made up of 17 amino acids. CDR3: CASSASLAGVITGELFF. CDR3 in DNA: TGTGCCAGCAGTGCCAGTCTAGCGGGAGTTATCACCGGGGAGCTGTTTTTT.

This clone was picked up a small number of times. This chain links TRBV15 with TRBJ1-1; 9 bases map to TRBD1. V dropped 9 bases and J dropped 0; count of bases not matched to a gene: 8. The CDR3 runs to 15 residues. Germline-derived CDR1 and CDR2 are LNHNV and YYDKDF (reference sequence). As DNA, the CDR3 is TGTGCCACTTTGACAGGGGGTGCGATGAACACTGAAGCTTTCTTT. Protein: CATLTGGAMNTEAFF.

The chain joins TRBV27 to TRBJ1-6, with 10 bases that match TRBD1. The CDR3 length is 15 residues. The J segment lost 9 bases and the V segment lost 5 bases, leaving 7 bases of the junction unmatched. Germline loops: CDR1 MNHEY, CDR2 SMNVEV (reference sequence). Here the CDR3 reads CASSPSRDRGSPLHF. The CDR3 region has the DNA TGTGCCAGCAGTCCGAGCCGGGACAGGGGTTCACCCCTCCACTTT.

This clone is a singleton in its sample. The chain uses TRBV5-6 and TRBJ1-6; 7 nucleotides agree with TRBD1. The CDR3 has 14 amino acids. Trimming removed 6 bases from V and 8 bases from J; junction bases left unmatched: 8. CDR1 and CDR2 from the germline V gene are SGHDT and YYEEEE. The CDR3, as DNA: TGTGCCAGCAACCGCCGGGACAGAGATTCACCCCTCCACTTT. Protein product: CASNRRDRDSPLHF. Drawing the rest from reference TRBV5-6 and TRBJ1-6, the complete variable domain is DAGVTQSPTHLIKTRGQQVTLRCSPKSGHDTVSWYQQALGQGPQFIFQYYEEEERQRGNFPDRFSGHQFPNYSSELNVNALLLGDSALYLCASNRRDRDSPLHFGNGTRLTVT.

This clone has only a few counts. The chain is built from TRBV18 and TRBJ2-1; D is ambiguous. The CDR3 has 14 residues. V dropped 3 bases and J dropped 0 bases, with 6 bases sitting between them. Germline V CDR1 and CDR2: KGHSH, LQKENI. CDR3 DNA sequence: TGTGCCAGCTCACCCCCTAGCTCCTACAATGAGCAGTTCTTC. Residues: CASSPPSSYNEQFF.